These 2 T cell receptor beta chains share one sample of origin, sequenced in a study of molecular identifiers for immune sequencing clone quantification (dated by TCRdb to 2016 to 2018). Library preparation employed PCR. Sequencing instrument: Illumina HiSeq 4000. TCRdb reprocessing: public reads trimmed at Q25 with fastp, clones called with MiXCR, in-frame beta chains kept. Rows matching on CDR3 protein sequence are summarized as one entry with the most common DNA and genes. The sample table lists about 500,000 distinct CDR3 sequences, 20% to 25% of them with a count of one. About 0.8% of the sample comes from the top ten. Sequenced input: naive CD8+ T cells from blood, with Jurkat cell RNA spiked in. This specimen's cell subset or site label, interpreted: FACS-sorted CD8+CD4-CCR7+CD45RA+ naive T cells. The receptor source for this set is a human donor in good health. Some libraries in this study had Jurkat cell RNA spiked in.

V usage is TRBV24-1 and J usage is TRBJ2-7; 9 bases match TRBD2. The CDR3 length is 16 residues. V lost 2 bases and J lost 1; bases outside the gene matches: 5. Germline assignment: CDR1 KGHDR and CDR2 SFDVKD. The CDR3 region has the DNA TGTGCCACCAGTGATTCAGGACTAGCGTCGTCCTACGAGCAGTACTTC. Protein sequence: CATSDSGLASSYEQYF.

This clonotype was seen more than once but under ten times. The CDR3 spells CASSLAGPLAELYNEQFF. CDR3 sequence (DNA): TGTGCCAGCAGCTTAGCGGGCCCTCTAGCGGAACTATACAATGAGCAGTTCTTC. The chain joins TRBV7-6 to TRBJ2-1; 7 positions match TRBD2. The germline V gene has CDR1 SGHVS and CDR2 FNYEAQ. Unmatched junction bases numbered 12, after V lost 0 bases and J lost 4 bases. This CDR3 comprises 18 residues.